The text below deals with one T cell receptor (beta chain). The germline V and J ends were trimmed by 3 bases and 4 bases, with 18 bases remaining between them. The CDR3 totals 16 residues. CDR1 is KGHSH and CDR2 is LQKENI in the germline V gene. During active infection, Seattle patients enrolled and were then monitored through disease. This entry belongs to a study of blood T cell repertoires in COVID-19. Study summary: COVID-19 samples from acute and convalescent phases originated in the United States, Italy and Spain.

The repertoire was sequenced with immunoSEQ multiplex PCR; TCRdb's copy has only in-frame clones and lacks some. The sample has about 370,000 clones, over 75% seen once. This receptor was identified in a woman aged 30 to 39 with COVID-19, enrolled during active disease. This chain uses TRBV18 with TRBJ1-1, with a weak D call TRBD1 (5 bases). Sequenced sample: peripheral blood. The CDR3 sequence is CASSPRWEGRRTEAFF. The CDR3 nucleotides are TGTGCCAGCTCACCGAGGTGGGAGGGGCGGCGCACTGAAGCTTTCTTT.